The T cell receptor beta chain under discussion was sequenced for a study of T cells in Graves' hyperthyroidism and ophthalmopathy. The CDR3 totals 14 residues. V lost 1 base and J lost 3; bases outside the gene matches: 2. In germline, CDR1 is KGHSH, CDR2 LQKENI. There are many counts of this clonotype. The investigators amplified TCR beta CDR3 regions from RNA transcripts. HTBI primers were employed in a first-round RT-PCR of the TCR CDR3. One entry per CDR3 protein results from TCRdb running MiXCR on the multiplex PCR reads. Of under 350,000 distinct CDR3 sequences listed, 15% to 20% are singletons.

The sample comprised blood. This chain joins TRBV18 and TRBJ2-7; 8 bases agree with TRBD1. The origin of this receptor is a woman aged 60 to 75 with Graves' ophthalmopathy. CDR3 in amino acids: CASSPQGQGYEQYF. The CDR3 DNA reads TGTGCCAGCTCACCACAAGGACAGGGCTACGAGCAGTACTTC. Complete variable domain (other parts from reference TRBV18 and TRBJ2-7): NAGVMQNPRHLVRRRGQEARLRCSPMKGHSHVYWYRQLPEEGLKFMVYLQKENIIDESGMPKERFSAEFPKEGPSILRIQQVVRGDSAAYFCASSPQGQGYEQYFGPGTRLTVT.